Below, one T cell receptor beta chain is given with its context. Its target antigen remains unknown. No much larger clonotype is one base removed from it; base qualities were not supplied. From the cysteine up to the phenylalanine, the CDR3 has a length of 19 residues. The DNA shown is the 57-base CDR3, in frame from base 1. As encoded in the germline V gene, CDR1 is SGHRS while CDR2 is YFSETQ. V is trimmed back by 3 bases and J by 8 bases, and the junction contains 24 bases that no gene match accounts for. This entry belongs to a study of cytomegalovirus exposure and HLA in healthy donors (dated by TCRdb to about 2017). Concerning the study at large: An earlier analysis of more than 550 of the donors reported approximately 260 Gb of sequence data and 90 million to 120 million unique TCR beta sequences obtained from around 180 million T cells. Roughly 290 gigabases of sequencing data and around 80 million unique TCR sequences made up an early release that covered fewer than 650 HLA-typed donors. Of the 300 to 450 genotyped donors, approximately 80% were placed in the genetic ancestry cluster associated with self-reported Caucasian donors. The study aimed to test whether signatures of past pathogen exposure could be identified by cataloging public T cell receptors. The study profiled the T cell repertoires of hundreds of subjects by immunosequencing and related them to cytomegalovirus serostatus. Besides the first cohort of some 670 subjects, a separate validation cohort made up of 120 different subjects was used. To predict cytomegalovirus infection status, the study brought together high-throughput TCR immunosequencing, statistical association of individual TCRs with disease status, and machine learning. A later analysis re-examined previously published TCR beta repertoires from about 700 donors and added high-resolution HLA genotyping to investigate patterns of TCR occurrence. The later analysis used no new phenotypic data to find candidate immune exposures, relying instead on TCR beta sequences and their occurrence across donors. An earlier analysis of more than 450 of the donors used high-throughput TCR beta sequencing to judge whether each TCR beta V gene segment behaved as functional or pseudogenic. Donor age, sex, ethnicity and CMV serostatus were collected together with the repertoire data. Genome-wide SNP genotypes for about 65% of the roughly 670 donors were used in a later genetic analysis, which treated that subset as a discovery cohort. All discovery cohort repertoires had been generated on a single sequencing platform. Both class I and class II loci were covered by HLA typing, at four-digit resolution. Typing coverage differed by locus: A, B, C, DRB1 and DQB1 were typed in roughly 620-640 donors, DQA1 in roughly 500, DPA1 in approximately 610, and DPB1 in approximately 450. Several DR-DQ haplotypes were treated as single units for association and clustering because of strong linkage in the cohort. Across roughly 420 genotyped donors of the cohort, an average of roughly 230,000 unique TCR beta nucleotide sequences per donor were sequenced, and approximately 17% of those sequences were non-productive. Beyond this particular receptor, the publication reports: A further reported finding was that TCR beta sequences accurately predicted the HLA-A and HLA-B alleles for most subjects in the first cohort. For the cohort, immune exposure information was limited to CMV serostatus. A later analysis found that TCR association rates varied across HLA loci, with DRB1 alleles showing the most associated TCRs and HLA-C alleles the fewest. The study listed 150 to 200 TCR beta chains as associated with cytomegalovirus. Correlated functional status among segregating V segments might reflect linkage disequilibrium, but an unknown experimental factor could not be ruled out. Because HLA typing was unavailable for some donors at each locus, only the typed subset was used in association tests. In this cohort, only TCR beta chains were sequenced, and detectable features were limited by the absence of alpha or paired-chain data. A later genetic analysis associated a missense DCLRE1C variant with V-gene and J-gene trimming of TCR beta chains, and an independent cohort replicated the association. Most TCR sequences were seen in very few donors, while some public TCRs were found in many individuals. According to the authors, the approach could potentially be generalized to other disease states and immunological phenotypes. The classifier was reported to diagnose cytomegalovirus status with high specificity and sensitivity in both the original cohort and the validation cohort. Most CMV-associated TCR beta chains appeared to be HLA-restricted in a later analysis, and the HLA associations seemed to be driven largely by CMV exposure. Assigning TCR associations to individual alleles was difficult when HLA alleles, especially DR and DQ, strongly co-occurred. Roughly uniform sequencing depth across donors was assumed in presence/absence analyses, although this assumption may not hold. The sequencing pipeline was judged likely to have produced a cluster of highly shared sequence variants as a technical artifact. Broadly in line with IMGT annotations, most TCR beta V segments showed up in productive rearrangements about 87% or about 30% of the time in an earlier analysis of 450 to 750 of the donors. Some IMGT-functional V segments, including TRBV6-2 and TRBV6-3, could not be distinguished by the 87-base-pair reads and were therefore excluded. Specific HLA alleles were associated with some 15,000 TCR beta sequences at a false discovery rate of 0.05 in a later analysis. In vitro tests confirmed that a few of the cytomegalovirus-associated TCR beta chains recognize cytomegalovirus antigens. A later analysis found that HLA-associated TCR beta chains were more clonally expanded and had lower generation probabilities than equally common non-associated chains. In a later analysis, several top co-occurrence clusters were reported to appear linked to parvovirus B19, influenza, CMV and Epstein-Barr virus. Over 15 rarely observed V segments, including chromosome 9 orphons, were excluded from the earlier analysis of approximately 600 of the donors because counts were too low. According to a later genetic analysis, donors in an Asian-associated ancestry cluster had fewer N-insertions in productive TCRs than the roughly 700-donor mean.

In total, approximately 690 healthy bone marrow donors made up the cohort. All cohort members were sampled while nominally healthy, although unrecorded immune exposures were likely present. The donor was CMV seronegative and belonged to the group of 352 seronegative cohort members. A peripheral blood sample was provided by each donor, and peripheral blood mononuclear cells were used for TCR beta sequencing. The Qiagen DNeasy Blood Extraction Kit was used to extract genomic DNA from the blood cell samples. The library was generated by the immunoSEQ multiplex PCR assay. A mixture of 60 forward primers for TCR Vbeta segments and 13 reverse primers for TCR Jbeta segments was used in the multiplex PCR. A multiplex PCR assay on genomic DNA amplified the CDR3 region of rearranged TCR beta genes. The Illumina HiSeq System was used to sequence the amplified TCR beta libraries as 87-base-pair reads. Per the source publication's procedure: A later analysis tallied around 82 million unique TCR beta chains across the approximately 670 repertoires, and 10 million to 11 million of those chains were shared by two or more donors. A nearest-neighbor algorithm error-corrected the raw reads and collapsed the reads into unique sequences, merging closely related sequences to remove PCR and sequencing errors. V, D and J gene segments were assigned by aligning CDR3 sequences to IMGT reference sequences. For a sequence to be retained, at least a six-nucleotide match to both a V gene segment and a J gene segment was required. A rearrangement was called productive if the CDR3 had no stop codons and remained in frame with V and J, and every other rearrangement was called non-productive. CDR3 was defined according to IMGT convention as the region running from the second conserved V-encoded cysteine to the conserved J-encoded phenylalanine. The earlier analysis of a few hundred of the donors excluded any sequence lacking an unambiguous match to a single V gene segment. An earlier analysis of some 500 of the donors classified V segments as functional when productive rearrangements were above 56.7% and as segregating when the standard deviation between donors was above 5%. A statistical classification framework was built for diagnosing cytomegalovirus status from the catalog of TCR beta chain sequences. In a later analysis, TCR nucleotide sequences were compared against IMGT/GENE-DB human TR gene sequences so that V and J genes could be assigned. In a later analysis, CDR3 sequences and most-parsimonious VDJ recombination scenarios were assigned using the TCRdist pipeline. In a later analysis, each TCR beta chain was defined by its CDR3 amino acid sequence together with its V-gene family, and reads lacking a unique V-gene family were excluded. A later analysis removed 550 to 700 highly shared, low-generation-probability nucleotide sequences to deal with suspected cross-contamination and a sequencing artifact. In a later analysis, a clonal expansion index for each public chain was calculated from normalized within-repertoire ranks of inferred template counts. In a later analysis, generation probabilities were computed with a VDJ recombination model fitted to out-of-frame rearrangements, and the resulting probabilities were checked against IGoR. In a later analysis, hypergeometric tests were used to score TCR-TCR, TCR-HLA and TCR-CMV co-occurrence, with a repertoire-size bias correction applied to TCR pairs. In a later analysis, false discovery rates were estimated by permuting HLA or CMV assignments 20 times. In a later analysis, co-occurring TCRs were grouped using DBSCAN, with TCRdist sequence similarity added in when clustering inside HLA-allele-positive subsets. For co-occurrence clustering, repertoires with fewer than 30,000 or more than 120,000 public chains were excluded, along with four to six repertoires with anomalous nucleotide sharing. TCRdb obtained this table from immuneACCESS and retained in-frame rearrangements with V and J assigned. These tables miss some clones; where compared with another copy, unresolved V genes account for less than half of the shortfall, and the remainder is unexplained. Clone size and V and J calls were adopted from that table, with D and trimming inferred from the DNA. The sample table shows hundreds of thousands of clones, and 83% are seen once. More than 1.3% of the sample comes from the top ten.

Sequenced sample: PBMCs. The chain is encoded by TRBV5-1 joined to TRBJ1-2; a stretch of 8 junction bases matches TRBD1. The receptor comes from a girl aged 5 to 17 in good health and CMV-seronegative. For the CDR3, the sequence is CASSSHMNQGAPDLLGYTF. The DNA is as follows: TGCGCCAGCAGCTCACATATGAACCAGGGGGCGCCGGATCTTCTAGGCTACACCTTC.